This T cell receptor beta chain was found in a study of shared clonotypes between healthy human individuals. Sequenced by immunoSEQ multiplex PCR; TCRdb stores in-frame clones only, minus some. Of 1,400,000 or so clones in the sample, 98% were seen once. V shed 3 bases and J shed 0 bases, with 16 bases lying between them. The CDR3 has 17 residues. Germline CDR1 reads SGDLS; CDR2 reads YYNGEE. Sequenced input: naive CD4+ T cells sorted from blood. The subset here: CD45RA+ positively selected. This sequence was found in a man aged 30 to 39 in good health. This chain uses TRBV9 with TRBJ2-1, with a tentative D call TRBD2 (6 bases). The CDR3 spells CASSGIPHGGSYNEQFF. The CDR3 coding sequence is TGTGCCAGCAGCGGGATCCCTCACGGGGGCTCCTACAATGAGCAGTTCTTC. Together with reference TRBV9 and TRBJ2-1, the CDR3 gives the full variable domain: DSGVTQTPKHLITATGQRVTLRCSPRSGDLSVYWYQQSLDQGLQFLIQYYNGEERAKGNILERFSAQQFPDLHSELNLSSLELGDSALYFCASSGIPHGGSYNEQFFGPGTRLTVL.